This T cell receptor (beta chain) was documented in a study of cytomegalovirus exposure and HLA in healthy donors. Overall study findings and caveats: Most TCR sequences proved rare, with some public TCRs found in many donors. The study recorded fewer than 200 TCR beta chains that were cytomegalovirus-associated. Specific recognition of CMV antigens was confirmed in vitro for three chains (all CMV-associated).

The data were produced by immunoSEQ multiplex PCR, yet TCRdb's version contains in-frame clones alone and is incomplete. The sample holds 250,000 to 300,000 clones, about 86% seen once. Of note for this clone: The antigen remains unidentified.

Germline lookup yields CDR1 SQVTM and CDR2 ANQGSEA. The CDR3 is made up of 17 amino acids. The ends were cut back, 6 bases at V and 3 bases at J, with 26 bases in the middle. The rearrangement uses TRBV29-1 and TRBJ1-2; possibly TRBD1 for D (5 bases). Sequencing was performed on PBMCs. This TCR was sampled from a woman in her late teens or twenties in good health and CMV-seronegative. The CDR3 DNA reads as TGCAGCGTGGGCCCCTCTTCAATTGGTTGGGGGGACTATGGCTACACCTTC. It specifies CSVGPSSIGWGDYGYTF.